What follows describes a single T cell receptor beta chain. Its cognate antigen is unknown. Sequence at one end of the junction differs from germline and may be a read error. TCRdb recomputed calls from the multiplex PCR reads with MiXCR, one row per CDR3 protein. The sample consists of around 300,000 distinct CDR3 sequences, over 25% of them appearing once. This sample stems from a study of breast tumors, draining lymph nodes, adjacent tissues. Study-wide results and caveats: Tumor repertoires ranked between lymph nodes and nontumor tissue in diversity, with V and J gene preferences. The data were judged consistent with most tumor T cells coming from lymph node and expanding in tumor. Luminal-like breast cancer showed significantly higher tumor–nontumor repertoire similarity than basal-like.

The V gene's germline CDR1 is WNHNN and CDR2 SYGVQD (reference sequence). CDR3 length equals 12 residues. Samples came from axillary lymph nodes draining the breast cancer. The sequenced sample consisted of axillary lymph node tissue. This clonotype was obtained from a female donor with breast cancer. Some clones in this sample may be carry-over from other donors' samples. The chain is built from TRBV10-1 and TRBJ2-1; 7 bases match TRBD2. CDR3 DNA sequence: TGCGCCAGCAGTGAGAGGCTAGCGGAGGTCCTCTTC. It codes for CASSERLAEVLF.